The T cell receptor (beta chain) described here comes from a study of molecular identifiers for immune sequencing clone quantification. The CDR3 length is 15 residues. The germline V and J ends were trimmed by 5 bases and 0 bases, with 13 bases remaining between them. CDR1 is SEHNR, CDR2 FQNEAQ, per germline (reference sequence). This clonotype was seen more than once but under ten times. MiXCR, run by TCRdb on the PCR reads, gives a single entry per CDR3 protein. The repertoire includes around 470,000 distinct CDR3 sequences, 20% to 25% of them detected once, and about 0.78% sits in the top ten. The clonotype was recovered from a human donor in good health. Some libraries in this study had Jurkat cell RNA spiked in. This chain joins TRBV7-9 and TRBJ1-2, with D possibly matching TRBD1 (6 bases). Material for sequencing was naive CD8+ T cells from blood, with Jurkat cell RNA spiked in. Subset of the sample: FACS-sorted CD8+CD4-CCR7+CD45RA+ naive T cells. CDR3 bases: TGTGCCAGCAGCCATCGGGACACACCTAACTATGGCTACACCTTC. This codes for CASSHRDTPNYGYTF.